Each of the 5 T cell receptor beta chains below was sequenced from the same sample in a study of CD8 T cells in Susac syndrome. When the RNA was reverse transcribed, random hexamers were used with an input of roughly 0.45 to 1 ug. Each CDR3 protein gets one entry after TCRdb re-called the immunoSEQ multiplex PCR reads with MiXCR. The sample contains around 230,000 distinct CDR3 sequences, 90% to 96% of which appear only once. The sequencing input was CD4+ T cells from PBMCs. The receptors here all came from a human donor with Susac syndrome.

The J gene is TRBJ1-2, the V gene TRBV3-1, with 7 bases aligning to TRBD1. Trimming cost V 0 bases and J 4 bases; bases outside gene matches: 2. This CDR3 contains 14 residues. Looked up from germline, CDR1 is LGHDT and CDR2 is YNNKEL (reference sequence). The CDR3 DNA is TGTGCCAGCAGCCAAGAATACAGGGGCTATGGCTACACCTTC. Its translation is CASSQEYRGYGYTF.

The CDR3 bases are TGTGCCAGCTTAGCGGGAGGGGAGGAGACCCAGTACTTC. Protein sequence: CASLAGGEETQYF. The chain carries TRBV6-6 and TRBJ2-5, with 11 bases matching TRBD2. The CDR3 has 13 residues. J was trimmed by 5 bases and V by 8 bases; bases with no gene match: 4. Germline lookup yields CDR1 MNHNY and CDR2 SVGAGI (reference sequence).

V usage is TRBV9 and J usage is TRBJ2-1; D might be TRBD1 or TRBD2, each matching 5 bases. The CDR3 has 14 amino acids. V shed 4 bases and J shed 8 bases, with 16 bases lying between them. Germline assignment: CDR1 SGDLS and CDR2 YYNGEE. The CDR3 region is CASSTNPQGDEQFF. The DNA for the CDR3 is TGTGCCAGCAGCACGAATCCGCAGGGAGATGAGCAGTTCTTC.

The chain links TRBV3-1 to TRBJ2-3; D is uncertain. The CDR3 is made up of 15 amino acids. Per the germline V gene, CDR1 is LGHDT and CDR2 is YNNKEL (reference sequence). V gave up 0 bases and J gave up 4 bases, with 11 bases separating them. This CDR3 reads CASSQDSYSSDTQYF. CDR3 bases: TGTGCCAGCAGCCAAGATAGCTACAGTTCAGATACGCAGTATTTT.

This CDR3 is CASSQEGTSGAKVAKNIQYF. CDR3 in DNA: TGCGCCAGCAGCCAAGAAGGTACTAGCGGGGCCAAAGTAGCCAAAAACATTCAGTACTTC. The genes are TRBV4-1 and TRBJ2-4; 10 nucleotides match TRBD2. V lost 0 bases, J lost 0 bases, and 11 bases stayed unmatched. The germline V gene has CDR1 MGHRA and CDR2 YSYEKL. This CDR3 region has 20 residues.